This T cell receptor beta chain is drawn from a study of blood T cell repertoires in COVID-19. Study background: Nucleic acid was either cDNA or gDNA, and it came from T cells, B-cell-depleted T cells, or PBMCs.

Assay: immunoSEQ multiplex PCR; the TCRdb copy retains only in-frame clones and omits some. The sample has under 140,000 clones, around 90% seen once. CDR1 and CDR2 (germline): SNHLY, FYNNEI. This CDR3 is 16 amino acids long. V was pared by 4 bases and J by 8 bases, with 11 bases of the junction left unmatched. Source material: peripheral blood. This clonotype originated in a human donor in a cohort sampled during active COVID-19. This chain uses TRBV2 with TRBJ2-2; 9 bases align to TRBD1. Here the CDR3 reads CASSGSRGQGVGELFF. The CDR3 DNA reads TGTGCCAGCAGTGGATCAAGGGGACAGGGAGTAGGGGAGCTGTTTTTT.